A selection of T cell receptor beta chains follows, all from one sample in a study of T cell responses to AZD1222 COVID-19 vaccine. Sequencing was performed with immunoSEQ multiplex PCR; in TCRdb, only in-frame clones are kept and a portion is missing. Of under 150,000 clones listed, roughly 89% are singletons. The sample here was peripheral blood, taken on day 0 of AZD1222 vaccination. These receptors came from an adult in good health. The CDR3 runs from the conserved cysteine through the conserved F or W. D genes are given only for firm matches. Clone size is stated in some rows and not others, as once, few, many or a class when expanded.

13,NA,TRBV7-3,NA,TRBJ2-7,TGTGCCAGCAGTTTAACTAGTCTCGACGAGCAGTACTTC,CASSLTSLDEQYF
15,NA,TRBV3-1/TRBV3-2,NA,TRBJ1-2,TGTGCCAGCAGCCCACGGTCGGGGGCAGGGTATGGCTACACCTTC,CASSPRSGAGYGYTF
11,NA,TRBV2,TRBD1,TRBJ2-7,TGTGCCAGCAGACAGGGGGCTGAGCAGTACTTC,CASRQGAEQYF
14,NA,TRBV19,NA,TRBJ1-5,TGTGCCAGTAGCCTTCTCTCCCTCCGGGACCCCCAGCATTTT,CASSLLSLRDPQHF
14,NA,TRBV7-9,NA,TRBJ1-4,TGTGCCAGCAGCTTAGCTACTCTTCGGGAAAAACTGTTTTTT,CASSLATLREKLFF
13,NA,TRBV2,TRBD2,TRBJ2-1,TGTGCCAGCAGTGACGGACTAGACAATGAGCAGTTCTTC,CASSDGLDNEQFF
15,NA,TRBV30,NA,TRBJ1-3,TGTGCCTGGAGTGCGGCCCTCCTTGGTGGAAACACCATATATTTT,CAWSAALLGGNTIYF
14,NA,TRBV5-4,TRBD1,TRBJ1-1,TGTGCCAGCAGCTTGGGGGACAGGGGGACTGAAGCTTTCTTT,CASSLGDRGTEAFF
13,NA,TRBV24-1,TRBD1,TRBJ1-4,TGTGCCGTACACGCAGGGGGTGGTGAAAAACTGTTTTTT,CAVHAGGGEKLFF
13,NA,TRBV7-9,NA,TRBJ1-2,TGTGCCAGCAGTCCCCGGCCGCTTGAGGGCTACACCTTC,CASSPRPLEGYTF
13,NA,TRBV7-2,NA,TRBJ2-3,TGTGCCAGCAGCGCGACCCGTACCGTGGCGCAGTATTTT,CASSATRTVAQYF
17,NA,TRBV10-3,TRBD1,TRBJ1-6,TGTGCCATCAGTGACCCCACAGGGGGCGCGGAAAATTCACCCCTCCACTTT,CAISDPTGGAENSPLHF
14,NA,TRBV4-1,NA,TRBJ2-7,TGCGCCAGCAGCAAGGGGCTGGGGCAGGACGAGCAGTACTTC,CASSKGLGQDEQYF
15,NA,TRBV5-1,TRBD2,TRBJ2-5,TGCGCCAGCAGCCCTCCAGCGGGGGGGCTGGAGACCCAGTACTTC,CASSPPAGGLETQYF
14,NA,TRBV4-2,NA,TRBJ2-1,TGTGCCAGCAGCCGCGGAGGGGCGGGTGGCGCGCAGTTCTTC,CASSRGGAGGAQFF
16,NA,TRBV5-6,TRBD2,TRBJ2-1,TGTGCCAGCAGCCGGGGGACTAGCGGGAACTACAATGAGCAGTTCTTC,CASSRGTSGNYNEQFF
12,NA,TRBV5-4,NA,TRBJ1-1,TGTGCCAGCAGCTTACTGAACACTGAAGCTTTCTTT,CASSLLNTEAFF
18,NA,TRBV5-4,TRBD2,TRBJ2-4,TGTGCCAGCACCACTCGAGGGACTAGCGGGGGGGCTGGGGACATTCAGTACTTC,CASTTRGTSGGAGDIQYF
15,NA,TRBV6-5,TRBD1,TRBJ1-1,TGTGCCAGCAGGCCCCGGACAGGGGGGGGAACTGAAGCTTTCTTT,CASRPRTGGGTEAFF
14,NA,TRBV9,TRBD1,TRBJ1-2,TGTGCCAGCAGCGCCGGGACAGAGGGTAGTGGCTACACCTTC,CASSAGTEGSGYTF
16,NA,TRBV10-2,TRBD2,TRBJ2-1,TGCGCCAGCAGTGACTTCTCGACTAGCGGGGCCTTTGAGCAGTTCTTC,CASSDFSTSGAFEQFF
12,NA,TRBV4-1,TRBD1,TRBJ2-7,TGCGCCAGCAGCCCGACAGGGTACGAGCAGTACTTC,CASSPTGYEQYF
15,NA,TRBV3-1/TRBV3-2,NA,TRBJ2-3,TGTGCCAGCAGCCAAGTTGGGGCTCGCACAGATACGCAGTATTTT,CASSQVGARTDTQYF
13,NA,TRBV7-2,NA,TRBJ1-2,TGTGCCAGCAGCACTCGATACAGGGACGGCTACACCTTC,CASSTRYRDGYTF
13,few,TRBV11-2,NA,TRBJ1-1,TGTGCCAGCAGCTTAGTCGGGGAGACTGAAGCTTTCTTT,CASSLVGETEAFF
13,NA,TRBV7-2,NA,TRBJ2-7,TGTGCCAGCAGCCGGGGGAACTCCTACGAGCAGTACTTC,CASSRGNSYEQYF
15,NA,TRBV7-9,NA,TRBJ1-4,TGTGCCAGCAGCTTAGACCAGGGAAAAGGGGAAAAACTGTTTTTT,CASSLDQGKGEKLFF
14,NA,TRBV7-2,NA,TRBJ1-1,TGTGCCAGCAGCGTATCTGGGGGGGACACTGAAGCTTTCTTT,CASSVSGGDTEAFF
13,NA,TRBV12-3/TRBV12-4,NA,TRBJ2-4,TGTGCCAGCAGTACCTCGGCGCAAAACATTCAGTACTTC,CASSTSAQNIQYF
19,NA,TRBV5-6,TRBD1,TRBJ1-5,TGTGCTAGAAACCCTCGGGACTCGCCGGGACAGGGGGCAGGTCAGCCCCAGCATTTT,CARNPRDSPGQGAGQPQHF
12,NA,TRBV12-3/TRBV12-4,TRBD2,TRBJ2-1,TGTGCCAGCAGTCTGGGGGGGTGGGAGCAGTTCTTC,CASSLGGWEQFF
15,NA,TRBV29-1,NA,TRBJ1-2,TGCAGCGTTGAGGGGACCTATCGCTTGGGCTATGGCTACACCTTC,CSVEGTYRLGYGYTF
14,NA,TRBV5-8,TRBD1,TRBJ1-1,TGTGCCAGCAGCGGAGGACAGGATAACACTGAAGCTTTCTTT,CASSGGQDNTEAFF
17,NA,TRBV7-8,NA,TRBJ1-3,TGTGCCAGCAGCGTATATCCCAGGGGCAATGCTGGAAACACCATATATTTT,CASSVYPRGNAGNTIYF
14,NA,TRBV11-2,TRBD2,TRBJ2-7,TGTGCCAGCAGCTCGACTAGCGGGAGCTACGAGCAGTACTTC,CASSSTSGSYEQYF
16,NA,TRBV7-9,NA,TRBJ1-1,TGTGCCAGCAGCTTGGCGGGGACCCTTATGAACACTGAAGCTTTCTTT,CASSLAGTLMNTEAFF
13,NA,TRBV7-3,NA,TRBJ1-1,TGTGCCAGCAGCTTGGCAGGGGACACTGAAGCTTTCTTT,CASSLAGDTEAFF
16,NA,TRBV7-9,NA,TRBJ1-3,TGTGCCAGCAGCTTAGTAAGCCTCTCCTCTGGAAACACCATATATTTT,CASSLVSLSSGNTIYF
17,NA,TRBV5-6,TRBD1,TRBJ1-5,TGTGCCAGCAGCCATCGGGAGGGACAGGGGGCGAGGCAGCCCCAGCATTTT,CASSHREGQGARQPQHF
15,NA,TRBV24-1,TRBD2,TRBJ2-5,TGTGCCACCAGTGAGGCCGGGACTAGCGAGGAGACCCAGTACTTC,CATSEAGTSEETQYF
16,NA,TRBV9,TRBD1,TRBJ2-3,TGTGCCAGCAGCACCTTGGACAGGGGCGGGACAGATACGCAGTATTTT,CASSTLDRGGTDTQYF
19,NA,TRBV6-6,NA,TRBJ1-2,TGTGCCAGCAGCTCCCCCACAGGGACCACGTCCGCTTCTAACTATGGCTACACCTTC,CASSSPTGTTSASNYGYTF
15,once,TRBV7-2,NA,TRBJ1-2,TGTGCCAGCAGCCCTGCTTGGGTGGAGGGGTATGGCTACACCTTC,CASSPAWVEGYGYTF
14,NA,TRBV6-5,TRBD1,TRBJ1-5,TGTGCCAGCAGTCTTCAGGGGGCTGATCAGCCCCAGCATTTT,CASSLQGADQPQHF
15,NA,TRBV10-2,NA,TRBJ1-6,TGCGCCAGCAGTGAGGACAGGCTTGATAATTCACCCCTCCACTTT,CASSEDRLDNSPLHF
13,once,TRBV6-5,NA,TRBJ1-2,TGTGCCAGCAGGGAGGGCCAGCCCTATGGCTACACCTTC,CASREGQPYGYTF
13,once,TRBV18,TRBD1,TRBJ2-1,TGTGCCAGCTCTTTGGACAGGGGAGGAGAGCAGTTCTTC,CASSLDRGGEQFF
16,NA,TRBV5-6,TRBD2,TRBJ2-7,TGTGCCAGCAGCTTCGGACTAGCGGGAGGAGGGTGGGAGCAGTACTTC,CASSFGLAGGGWEQYF
17,NA,TRBV2,NA,TRBJ2-6,TGTGCCAGCAGTGAAATTCGGGGGGCTGCGGGGGCCAACGTCCTGACTTTC,CASSEIRGAAGANVLTF
15,few,TRBV28,TRBD2,TRBJ2-1,TGTGCCAGCAGTTTAAGGACTAGCGGAAACAATGAGCAGTTCTTC,CASSLRTSGNNEQFF
16,once,TRBV19,TRBD1,TRBJ1-2,TGTGCCAGTAGTATCCTGGTGGGACAGGCTAACTATGGCTACACCTTC,CASSILVGQANYGYTF
14,NA,TRBV5-1,NA,TRBJ2-3,TGCGCCAGCAGCCCCGGACGGAGCACAGATACGCAGTATTTT,CASSPGRSTDTQYF
13,NA,TRBV7-9,NA,TRBJ1-1,TGTGCCAGCAGCTTATCGGGGGGGATTGAAGCTTTCTTT,CASSLSGGIEAFF
15,NA,TRBV6-5,NA,TRBJ1-2,TGTGCCAGCACTCTGGGACCGGAAAGCTACTATGGCTACACCTTC,CASTLGPESYYGYTF
14,NA,TRBV6-5,NA,TRBJ2-7,TGTGCCAGCAGTTACGGCCTAGAGGGGTACGAGCAGTACTTC,CASSYGLEGYEQYF